Listed here is a single T cell receptor (beta chain). The antigen is unknown. This CDR3 is 14 amino acids long. The V gene's germline CDR1 is SGHNT and CDR2 YYREEE (reference sequence). V was shortened by 3 bases and J by 8 bases, with 12 bases between the two germline ends. The data were taken from a study of cytomegalovirus exposure and HLA in healthy donors. Findings and limits, study-wide: Within the data, a cluster of highly shared sequence variants was likely a sequencing artifact. Most TCR beta V segments were productive about 87% or about 30% of the time in an earlier analysis.

Both 60 Vbeta primers and 13 Jbeta primers went into the PCR. Sequenced by immunoSEQ multiplex PCR; TCRdb stores in-frame clones only, minus some. The sample shows over 150,000 clones, about 80% of them seen only once. V and J are TRBV5-4 and TRBJ1-6; weak D call: TRBD1 (5 bases). Sequences were obtained from PBMCs. The TCR sequence derives from a woman aged 55-70 years in good health and CMV-seropositive. This chain's CDR3 is CASSSRDSDSPLHF. The CDR3 DNA is TGTGCCAGCAGCTCCAGGGACTCTGATTCACCCCTCCACTTT. The full variable domain, its missing parts supplied by reference TRBV5-4 and TRBJ1-6, is ETGVTQSPTHLIKTRGQQVTLRCSSQSGHNTVSWYQQALGQGPQFIFQYYREEENGRGNFPPRFSGLQFPNYSSELNVNALELDDSALYLCASSSRDSDSPLHFGNGTRLTVT.